This T cell receptor (beta chain) was identified in a study of shared clonotypes between healthy human individuals. Turning to the study itself: CD4 naive cells filled three plates per donor, CD4 memory three, CD8 naive two and CD8 memory one.

Assay: immunoSEQ multiplex PCR; the TCRdb copy retains only in-frame clones and omits some. This table has 2 million to 2.5 million clones, about 92% appearing once. The V and J ends lost 4 bases and 0 bases, in that order; junction bases with no gene match: 5. Germline V CDR1 and CDR2: SGHDN, FVKESK. This CDR3 is built from 15 residues. Points on this clone: Its antigen is currently unknown.

Study conclusions and caveats: Only blood underwent sampling, and tissue repertoires likely differ.

CD45RO negativity and positive selection for CCR7 defined naive CD8 cells, a population that excluded terminally differentiated effector memory CD45RA+ cells. This clonotype was sampled from a man between 18 and 35 years old in good health. Some clones in this sample may be carry-over from other donors' samples. Sequencing used naive CD8+ T cells from PBMCs. The chain couples TRBV14 to TRBJ2-7; TRBD2 agrees at 8 bases. The CDR3 sequence is CASSPLAGPSYEQYF. CDR3 in DNA: TGTGCCAGCAGCCCGTTAGCGGGACCCTCCTACGAGCAGTACTTC.